The rows below give T cell receptor beta chains drawn from one sample of a study of regulatory T cells in long-lasting Graves disease. TCRdb independently ran MiXCR on the multiplex PCR reads; one entry per CDR3 protein. The table records fewer than 400,000 distinct CDR3 sequences, around a fifth of them present only once. The specimen was peripheral blood mononuclear cells (PBMCs), collected when the disease was refractory, from a patient treated with antithyroid drugs. These receptors were collected from a female donor with Graves disease. The CDR3 runs from the conserved cysteine through the conserved F or W. D genes are given only for firm matches. Clone size is given for some rows only: seen once, a few or many times, or a class if the clone is expanded.

size	V	J	D	CDR3	DNA
few	TRBV20-1	TRBJ2-7	TRBD2	CSARDLSGGPYEQYF	TGCAGTGCTAGAGATCTAAGCGGGGGCCCCTACGAGCAGTACTTC
many	TRBV7-9	TRBJ1-1	NA	CASSLVGGEAFF	TGTGCCAGCAGCTTAGTTGGGGGTGAAGCTTTCTTT
many	TRBV7-9	TRBJ1-1	NA	CASSFESNTEAFF	TGTGCCAGCAGCTTCGAATCGAACACTGAAGCTTTCTTT
many	TRBV20-1	TRBJ1-2	NA	CSVGGLDYGYTF	TGCAGCGTTGGGGGACTGGACTATGGCTACACCTTC
few	TRBV14	TRBJ2-1	TRBD1	CASRGQGISSYNEQFF	TGTGCCAGCAGGGGACAGGGGATTAGCTCCTACAATGAGCAGTTCTTC
many	TRBV2	TRBJ1-3	NA	CASSGSAEGNTIYF	TGTGCCAGCAGTGGATCCGCCGAAGGAAACACCATATATTTT
many	TRBV27	TRBJ1-4	TRBD1	CASRNDREHEKLFF	TGTGCCAGCAGGAACGACAGGGAGCATGAAAAACTGTTTTTT
many	TRBV5-1	TRBJ2-2	NA	CASRFYTGNTGELFF	TGCGCCAGCAGATTTTACACAGGGAACACCGGGGAGCTGTTTTTT
NA	TRBV19	TRBJ1-5	NA	CASSVGRAGQPQHF	TGTGCCAGTAGTGTGGGCAGGGCCGGTCAGCCCCAGCATTTT
many	TRBV6-1	TRBJ1-1	NA	CASRSGQNARAFF	TGTGCCAGCCGATCGGGCCAGAACGCGAGAGCTTTCTTT
many	TRBV28	TRBJ2-4	TRBD2	CASSLSLGGRGEIQYF	TGTGCCAGCAGTTTATCCCTCGGCGGGAGAGGGGAAATTCAGTACTTC
NA	TRBV4-2	TRBJ1-1	TRBD1	CASSQDGGTGRATEAFF	TGTGCCAGCAGCCAAGATGGCGGGACAGGGCGGGCCACTGAAGCTTTCTTT
many	TRBV3-1	TRBJ2-7	NA	CASSQDSYEQYF	TGTGCCAGCAGCCAAGACAGCTACGAGCAGTACTTC
NA	TRBV20-1	TRBJ2-7	NA	CSARGHQSSYEQYF	TGCAGTGCTAGGGGGCACCAGAGCTCCTACGAGCAGTACTTC
many	TRBV3-1	TRBJ2-7	TRBD2	CASSQGTSGVYEQYF	TGTGCCAGCAGCCAAGGGACTAGCGGTGTCTACGAGCAGTACTTC
NA	TRBV20-1	TRBJ2-5	TRBD2	CSARPVAGEETQYF	TGCAGTGCTAGACCGGTAGCGGGAGAAGAGACCCAGTACTTC